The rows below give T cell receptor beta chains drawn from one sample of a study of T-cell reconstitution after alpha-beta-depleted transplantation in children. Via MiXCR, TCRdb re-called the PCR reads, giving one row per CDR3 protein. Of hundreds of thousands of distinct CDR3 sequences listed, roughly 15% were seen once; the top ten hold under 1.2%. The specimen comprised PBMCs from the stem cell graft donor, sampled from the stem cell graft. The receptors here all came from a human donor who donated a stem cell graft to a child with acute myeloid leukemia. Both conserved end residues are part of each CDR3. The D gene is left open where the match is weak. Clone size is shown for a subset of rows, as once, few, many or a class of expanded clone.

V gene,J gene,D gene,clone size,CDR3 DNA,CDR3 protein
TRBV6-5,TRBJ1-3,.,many,TGTGCCAGCAGTTACTCGGGGGAGGCTTGGGGAGCCCAAGGAAAGGTCGGAAACACCATATATTTT,CASSYSGEAWGAQGKVGNTIYF
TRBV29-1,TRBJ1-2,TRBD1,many,TGCAGCGTGACAGGGCATAACTATGGCTACACCTTC,CSVTGHNYGYTF
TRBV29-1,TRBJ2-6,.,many,TGCAGCGTTGACAGTCCTGGGGCCAACGTCCTGACTTTC,CSVDSPGANVLTF
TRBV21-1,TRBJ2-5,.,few,TGTGCCAGCAGCAAAGGAAGTCAGGCACCTCCCTTCTATTCCGGTGTTGGAGAGACCCAGTACTTC,CASSKGSQAPPFYSGVGETQYF
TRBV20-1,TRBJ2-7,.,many,TGCAGTGCTAGGGGTGAGGACGGGAGAATTTACGAGCAGTACTTC,CSARGEDGRIYEQYF
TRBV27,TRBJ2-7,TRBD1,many,TGTGCCAGCAGTTTTTGGGACAGGGTCTACGAGCAGTACTTC,CASSFWDRVYEQYF
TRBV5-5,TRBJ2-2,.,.,TGTGCCAGCAGCTCCTATGGTCCCTTCCAGAACACCGGGGAGCTGTTTTTT,CASSSYGPFQNTGELFF
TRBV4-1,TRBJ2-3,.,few,TGCGCCAGCAGCCCCCCCGCCGGGGACACATCCTCAGATACGCAGTATTTT,CASSPPAGDTSSDTQYF
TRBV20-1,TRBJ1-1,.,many,TGCAGTGCTAGAATCGGTCAACCTTTAACTGAAGCTTTCTTT,CSARIGQPLTEAFF
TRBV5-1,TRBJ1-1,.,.,TGCGCCAGCAGCTCGGAGGGACGGATTATGAACACTGAAGCTTTCTTT,CASSSEGRIMNTEAFF
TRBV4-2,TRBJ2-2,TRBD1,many,TGTGCCAGCAGCCAGGGGCTCTACAGGGGGCCTAACACCGGGGAGCTGTTTTTT,CASSQGLYRGPNTGELFF
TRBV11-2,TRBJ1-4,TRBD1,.,TGTGCCAGCAGCTTAGTTCCCACAGGGGGCCTGACAGCAACTAATGAAAAACTGTTTTTT,CASSLVPTGGLTATNEKLFF
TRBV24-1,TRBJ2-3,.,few,TGTGCCACCAGTGATGACGGAGCTAGCACAGATACGCAGTATTTT,CATSDDGASTDTQYF
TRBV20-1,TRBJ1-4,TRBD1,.,TGCAGTGCCAATTCAGGGGGTGGGGAAAAACTGTTTTTT,CSANSGGGEKLFF
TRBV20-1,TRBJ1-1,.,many,TGCAGTGCTAGCCCCACCTATGGGGAGAACACTGAAGCTTTCTTT,CSASPTYGENTEAFF
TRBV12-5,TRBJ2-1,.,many,TGTGCTAGTGGTGTCCTGAATGAGCAGTTCTTC,CASGVLNEQFF
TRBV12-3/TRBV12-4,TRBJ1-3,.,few,TGTGCCAGCAGTTTAGTGGGATCTGGCTCTGGAAACACCATATATTTT,CASSLVGSGSGNTIYF
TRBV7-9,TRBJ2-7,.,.,TGTGCCAGCAGCCCAGTATGGCCTTTGGGCGAGCAGTACTTC,CASSPVWPLGEQYF
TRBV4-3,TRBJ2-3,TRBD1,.,TGCGCCAGCAGCCAGACAGGGATTGAGGATACGCAGTATTTT,CASSQTGIEDTQYF
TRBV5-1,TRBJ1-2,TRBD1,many,TGCGCCAGCAGCCCCGGGACAGCTTATGGCTACACCTTC,CASSPGTAYGYTF
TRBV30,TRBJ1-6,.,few,TGTGCCTGGGCCGCGGGGGAGGGGTCCTATAATTCACCCCTCCACTTT,CAWAAGEGSYNSPLHF
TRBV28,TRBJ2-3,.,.,TGTGCCAGCAACCCCGGATGGGGGCCAAGGGCGGATACGCAGTATTTT,CASNPGWGPRADTQYF
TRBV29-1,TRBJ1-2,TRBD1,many,TGCAGCGCCGACAGGGTAGAGTGGGGCTACACCTTC,CSADRVEWGYTF
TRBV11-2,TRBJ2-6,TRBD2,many,TGTGCCAGCAGCGACCGTCGGGGGGGATCATCTGGGGCCAACGTCCTGACTTTC,CASSDRRGGSSGANVLTF
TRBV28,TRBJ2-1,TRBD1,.,TGTGCCACCGGGGACAGGGCAAGGGAGCAGTTCTTC,CATGDRAREQFF
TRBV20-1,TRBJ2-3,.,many,TGCAGTGCTAGTAGGGTAACAGATACGCAGTATTTT,CSASRVTDTQYF
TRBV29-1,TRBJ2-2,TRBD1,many,TGCAGCGGGGACAGGGGTGATGGAGGCGGGGAGCTGTTTTTT,CSGDRGDGGGELFF
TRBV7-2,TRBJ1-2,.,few,TGTGCCAGCAGCCCGGGAGCGGGCTACACCTTC,CASSPGAGYTF